This is a list of T cell receptor beta chains from one sample in a study of OX40 agonist ivuxolimab in advanced cancers. TCRdb's copy holds only in-frame clones and misses some; the assay was immunoSEQ multiplex PCR. The sample includes 30,000 to 40,000 clones, 82% of them seen just once. Sequencing was performed on CD4+ or CD8+ T cells sorted from blood, taken in a trial of the OX40 agonist ivuxolimab. All receptors come from an adult with an advanced solid tumor such as melanoma, head and neck, liver or kidney cancer. The CDR3 runs from the conserved cysteine through the conserved F or W. D genes are given only for firm matches. The listing skips clone size in some rows; elsewhere it reads once, few, many or a size class.

. | TRBJ1-5 | . | TRBV28 | TGTGCCAGCAGTTGGGGGCTTAGCAATCAGCCCCAGCATTTT | CASSWGLSNQPQHF
. | TRBJ2-5 | . | TRBV7-9 | TGTGCCAGCAGCGCCCCTTGGGAAGAGACCCAGTACTTC | CASSAPWEETQYF
. | TRBJ2-3 | TRBD2 | TRBV30 | TGTGCCTGGGCTCTAGCGGGAAGAACAGATACGCAGTATTTT | CAWALAGRTDTQYF
once | TRBJ2-1 | TRBD2 | TRBV27 | TGTGCCAGCGGCCCGGGTAGCGGGGGGATGAATGAGCAGTTCTTC | CASGPGSGGMNEQFF
few | TRBJ2-1 | TRBD2 | TRBV15 | TGTGCCACCCCCGGCGGGGGATGGCAGTTCTTC | CATPGGGWQFF
. | TRBJ1-5 | . | TRBV9 | TGTGCCAGCAGCGTCGGGGTACTACAGCCCCAGCATTTT | CASSVGVLQPQHF
. | TRBJ2-7 | . | TRBV15 | TGTGCCACCAGCATCGACCCCTGGGTGGAGCAGTACTTC | CATSIDPWVEQYF
. | TRBJ2-5 | TRBD1 | TRBV29-1 | TGCAGCGTTGAACGGGGGGACAGGGAAGAGACCCAGTACTTC | CSVERGDREETQYF
. | TRBJ2-1 | . | TRBV11-1 | TGTGCCAGCAGCTTAGCCGGAGGGTCCTCTTTGAGCTCCTACAATGAGCAGTTCTTC | CASSLAGGSSLSSYNEQFF
few | TRBJ2-7 | TRBD1 | TRBV9 | TGTGCCAGCAGCGGACACGGACAGGGCGAGCAGTACTTC | CASSGHGQGEQYF
few | TRBJ1-2 | . | TRBV7-6 | TGTGCCAGCAGCTTAGATTTGACGGGGTCTGGTGGCTACACCTTC | CASSLDLTGSGGYTF
. | TRBJ1-1 | . | TRBV4-1 | TGCGCCAGCAGCCAATCGGGGGGGGAGGGCGCTGAAGCTTTCTTT | CASSQSGGEGAEAFF
. | TRBJ2-2 | . | TRBV7-8 | TGTGCCAGCAGCTTACCAGGGAATACCGGGGAGCTGTTTTTT | CASSLPGNTGELFF
. | TRBJ2-1 | TRBD2 | TRBV27 | TGTGCCAGCAGCGGACTAGCGGGGACGAATGAGCAGTTCTTC | CASSGLAGTNEQFF
once | TRBJ2-7 | . | TRBV11-2 | TGTGCCAGCAGCTTAGCGGCGGGGTTTTCCTACGAGCAGTACTTC | CASSLAAGFSYEQYF
once | TRBJ2-2 | . | TRBV28 | TGTGCCAGCAGTTTCACCGATCAGGGACCGAACACCGGGGAGCTGTTTTTT | CASSFTDQGPNTGELFF
. | TRBJ2-1 | . | TRBV14 | TGTGCCAGCAGCCAAGGACAGGGACTTGGGAATGAGCAGTTCTTC | CASSQGQGLGNEQFF
. | TRBJ2-7 | . | TRBV9 | TGTGCCAGCAGCGCTGGACCCCTGACTGGGGACGAGCAGTACTTC | CASSAGPLTGDEQYF
. | TRBJ2-2 | . | TRBV21-1 | TGTGCCAGCAGCAAACGGGCGGGGATGAACACCGGGGAGCTGTTTTTT | CASSKRAGMNTGELFF
few | TRBJ2-3 | . | TRBV27 | TGTGCCAGCAGTTCCACAGATACGCAGTATTTT | CASSSTDTQYF
. | TRBJ2-2 | TRBD2 | TRBV5-8 | TGTGCCAGCAGCCCTTATGGGACTATCACCGGGGAGCTGTTTTTT | CASSPYGTITGELFF
once | TRBJ2-1 | TRBD2 | TRBV27 | TGTGCCATCCGTCTAGCGGGAGGCGGTAATGAGCAGTTCTTC | CAIRLAGGGNEQFF
medium-sized | TRBJ2-7 | TRBD2 | TRBV5-5 | TGTGCCTACAGGAGGCGGGAGGACGAGCAGTACTTC | CAYRRREDEQYF
. | TRBJ2-7 | TRBD2 | TRBV6-6 | TGTGCCAGCACCCTAGCGGTAGAAACGTCTTACGAGCAGTACTTC | CASTLAVETSYEQYF
. | TRBJ2-1 | . | TRBV28 | TGTGCCAGCAGTTTTGTAGCAGTCTACAATGAGCAGTTCTTC | CASSFVAVYNEQFF
. | TRBJ1-1 | . | TRBV7-2 | TGTGCCAGCAGCCGATACAGGAGCACTGAAGCTTTCTTT | CASSRYRSTEAFF
once | TRBJ1-1 | . | TRBV6-1 | TGTGCCAGCAGGGGCGGCGTGAACACTGAAGCTTTCTTT | CASRGGVNTEAFF
. | TRBJ2-7 | . | TRBV2 | TGTGCCAGCGTTGGGGGGGGGCAATACGAGCAGTACTTC | CASVGGGQYEQYF
. | TRBJ2-1 | TRBD1 | TRBV5-1 | TGCGCCAGCAGCACCTGGGACAGGGGTTCTTCTGGTGAGCAGTTCTTC | CASSTWDRGSSGEQFF
. | TRBJ2-7 | . | TRBV6-1 | TGTGCCAGCAGTCCGGGGCCTAACTACGAGCAGTACTTC | CASSPGPNYEQYF
. | TRBJ1-1 | . | TRBV2 | TGTGCCAGCAGTGAAAGGGGGTCGCGCACTGAAGCTTTCTTT | CASSERGSRTEAFF
. | TRBJ1-1 | . | TRBV4-3 | TGCGCCAGCAGCCAGGAAATACAGGTGAACACTGAAGCTTTCTTT | CASSQEIQVNTEAFF
. | TRBJ2-7 | TRBD1 | TRBV10-2 | TGCGCCAGCACCGGCGGACAGGGGCAACGCTACGAGCAGTACTTC | CASTGGQGQRYEQYF
. | TRBJ2-1 | . | TRBV27 | TGTGCCAGCAGTTTATCCTTGTACAATGAGCAGTTCTTC | CASSLSLYNEQFF
. | TRBJ1-5 | . | TRBV7-8 | TGTGCCAGCAGCTTAGGAAGTAGTAGCAATCAGCCCCAGCATTTT | CASSLGSSSNQPQHF
. | TRBJ1-1 | . | TRBV7-2 | TGTGCCAGCAGTCGGCAGACGGGCCTGGGAGCTTTCTTT | CASSRQTGLGAFF
few | TRBJ1-4 | . | TRBV5-4 | TGTGCCAGCAGCCACGGACACGGGGGGTCCGAAAAACTGTTTTTT | CASSHGHGGSEKLFF
. | TRBJ2-1 | . | TRBV27 | TGTGCCAGCAGTTCATTTTACAATGAGCAGTTCTTC | CASSSFYNEQFF
once | TRBJ1-2 | TRBD1 | TRBV27 | TGTGCCAGCAGGCCCATAAACCGGGACAGTCAAAACTATGGCTACACCTTC | CASRPINRDSQNYGYTF
. | TRBJ2-7 | . | TRBV7-9 | TGTGCCAGCAGCTTAGCGAGCCACGAGCAGTACTTC | CASSLASHEQYF
. | TRBJ2-1 | TRBD2 | TRBV5-1 | TGCGCCAGCAGCCCCCCAGGACTAGCGGGAGTGGGTAATGAGCAGTTCTTC | CASSPPGLAGVGNEQFF
. | TRBJ2-2 | . | TRBV27 | TGTGCCAGCAGCCCGGGGGCGAGCGGGGAGCTGTTTTTT | CASSPGASGELFF
. | TRBJ1-1 | TRBD1 | TRBV4-1 | TGCGCCAGCAGCCCCGTCCCGGGACAGGGGGCTTTCTTT | CASSPVPGQGAFF
. | TRBJ1-2 | TRBD1 | TRBV7-9 | TGTGCCAGCAGCCATTCCCGTTCAACAGGGGACTATGGCTACACCTTC | CASSHSRSTGDYGYTF
. | TRBJ2-7 | TRBD1 | TRBV5-1 | TGCGCCAGCAGCTTGACAGGGGTCTACGAGCAGTACTTC | CASSLTGVYEQYF
once | TRBJ2-2 | . | TRBV19 | TGTGCCAGTAGTATTGGGAGTTCGTTGGGCGGGGAGCTGTTTTTT | CASSIGSSLGGELFF
. | TRBJ2-2 | . | TRBV5-6 | TGTGCCAGCAGCTTGGGAGGGAAACCCGGGGAGCTGTTTTTT | CASSLGGKPGELFF
. | TRBJ2-1 | TRBD1 | TRBV15 | TGTGCCACCAGCGGGGCCCGGGACAGGAACTACAATGAGCAGTTCTTC | CATSGARDRNYNEQFF
. | TRBJ2-5 | . | TRBV7-8 | TGTGCCAGCAGCTTTCGCGTCCCCTACCAAGAGACCCAGTACTTC | CASSFRVPYQETQYF
once | TRBJ2-7 | . | TRBV3-2 | TGTGCCAGCAATAGCGAGCAGTACTTC | CASNSEQYF
. | TRBJ1-5 | . | TRBV27 | TGTGCCAGCAGACAAGGGGGTAGCAATCAGCCCCAGCATTTT | CASRQGGSNQPQHF
. | TRBJ1-1 | . | TRBV19 | TGTGCCAGTAGTATGGGGGTAGTCACTGAAGCTTTCTTT | CASSMGVVTEAFF
few | TRBJ2-6 | . | TRBV19 | TGTGCCAGTACCCCTAGCTCTGGGGCCAACGTCCTGACTTTC | CASTPSSGANVLTF
few | TRBJ1-1 | . | TRBV4-1 | . | CASGVGAGTFF
few | TRBJ1-1 | . | TRBV15 | TGTGCCACCGCGCGGGGGCAGTTGAACACTGAAGCTTTCTTT | CATARGQLNTEAFF